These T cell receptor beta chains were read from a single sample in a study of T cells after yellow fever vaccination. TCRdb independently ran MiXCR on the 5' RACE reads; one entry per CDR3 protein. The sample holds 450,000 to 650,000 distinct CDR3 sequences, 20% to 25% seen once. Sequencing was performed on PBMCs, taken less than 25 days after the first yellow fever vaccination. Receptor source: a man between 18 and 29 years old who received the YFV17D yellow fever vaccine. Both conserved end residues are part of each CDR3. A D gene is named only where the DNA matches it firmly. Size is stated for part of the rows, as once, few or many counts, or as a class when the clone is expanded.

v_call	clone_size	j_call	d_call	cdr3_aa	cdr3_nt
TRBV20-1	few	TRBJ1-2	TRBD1	CSARDGQGAHNGYTF	TGCAGTGCTAGAGATGGGCAGGGGGCGCATAATGGCTACACCTTC
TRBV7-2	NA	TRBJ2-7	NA	CASSLVGGRQYEQYF	TGTGCCAGCAGCTTAGTCGGCGGTCGTCAGTACGAGCAGTACTTC
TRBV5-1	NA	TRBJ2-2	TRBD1	CASTGTGNTGELFF	TGCGCCAGCACCGGGACAGGGAACACCGGGGAGCTGTTTTTT
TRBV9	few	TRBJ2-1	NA	CASSVGGASSLEQFF	TGTGCCAGCAGCGTAGGGGGGGCATCTAGTCTTGAGCAGTTCTTC
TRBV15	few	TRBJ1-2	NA	CATSRDSAAYGYTF	TGTGCCACCAGCAGAGATAGTGCGGCATATGGCTACACCTTC
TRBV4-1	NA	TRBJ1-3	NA	CASSGFSSGNTIYF	TGCGCCAGTTCAGGGTTCTCGAGTGGAAACACCATATATTTT
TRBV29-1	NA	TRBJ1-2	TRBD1	CSVEETGVGYGYTF	TGCAGCGTTGAAGAGACAGGGGTGGGCTATGGCTACACCTTC
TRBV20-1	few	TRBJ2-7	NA	CSVPQDPYEQYF	TGCAGTGTTCCCCAGGACCCCTACGAGCAGTACTTC
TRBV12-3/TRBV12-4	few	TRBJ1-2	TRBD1	CASTVGQGYGYTF	TGTGCCAGCACCGTGGGACAGGGTTATGGCTACACCTTC
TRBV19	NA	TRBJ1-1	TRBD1	CASRRQGTEAFF	TGTGCCAGTAGGAGACAGGGCACTGAAGCTTTCTTT
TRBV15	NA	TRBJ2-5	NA	CAAGQHQETQYF	TGTGCCGCCGGACAGCACCAAGAGACCCAGTACTTC
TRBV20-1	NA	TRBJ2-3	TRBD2	CSAGRGDSTDTQYF	TGCAGTGCCGGACGGGGGGACAGCACAGATACGCAGTATTTT
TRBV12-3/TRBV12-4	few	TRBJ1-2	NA	CASSFGGPIGYTF	TGTGCCAGCAGTTTCGGGGGCCCTATTGGCTACACCTTC
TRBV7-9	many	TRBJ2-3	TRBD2	CASSLLAGGSDTQYF	TGTGCCAGCAGCTTACTAGCGGGGGGGTCAGATACGCAGTATTTT
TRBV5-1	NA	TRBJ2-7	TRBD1	CASRADRGGSTYEQYF	TGCGCCAGCAGGGCGGACAGGGGGGGATCCACCTACGAGCAGTACTTC
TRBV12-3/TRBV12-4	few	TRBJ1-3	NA	CASSTENTIYF	TGTGCCAGCAGCACCGAAAACACCATATATTTT
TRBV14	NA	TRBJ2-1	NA	CASSQGGPPYNEQFF	TGTGCCAGCAGCCAGGGGGGTCCCCCCTACAATGAGCAGTTCTTC
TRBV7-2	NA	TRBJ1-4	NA	CASSLSHDVRERLFF	TGTGCCAGCAGCTTAAGTCATGATGTGAGGGAAAGGCTGTTTTTT
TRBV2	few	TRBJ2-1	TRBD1	CASSADRGIRFF	TGTGCCAGCAGTGCAGACAGGGGCATCCGGTTCTTC
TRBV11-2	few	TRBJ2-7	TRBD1	CASSLVGTAPYEQYF	TGTGCCAGCAGCTTAGTGGGGACAGCCCCCTACGAGCAGTACTTC
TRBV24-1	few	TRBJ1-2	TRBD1	CATSDATGIDGYTF	TGTGCCACCAGTGATGCGACAGGGATAGATGGCTACACCTTC
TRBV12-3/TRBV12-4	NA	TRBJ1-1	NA	CASSLLDGDTEAFF	TGTGCCAGCAGTTTATTAGACGGGGACACTGAAGCTTTCTTT
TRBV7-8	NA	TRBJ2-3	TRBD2	CASSLGTSIFTDTQYF	TGTGCCAGCAGCTTAGGGACTAGCATATTCACAGATACGCAGTATTTT
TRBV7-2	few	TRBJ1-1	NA	CASSFLHGFEAFF	TGTGCCAGCAGCTTTTTACACGGTTTTGAAGCTTTCTTT
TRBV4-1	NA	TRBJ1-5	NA	CASSAVADRDQPQHF	TGCGCCAGCAGCGCGGTGGCCGATCGTGATCAGCCCCAGCATTTT
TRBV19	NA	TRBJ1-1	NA	CASSMADNLWTEAFF	TGTGCCAGTAGTATGGCCGACAATCTCTGGACTGAAGCTTTCTTT
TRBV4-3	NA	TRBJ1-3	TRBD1	CASSQAPQGAGNTIYF	TGCGCCAGCAGCCAGGCACCCCAGGGGGCTGGAAACACCATATATTTT
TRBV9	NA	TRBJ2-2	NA	CASSVVGSSGELFF	TGTGCCAGCAGCGTAGTAGGCAGTTCGGGGGAGCTGTTTTTT
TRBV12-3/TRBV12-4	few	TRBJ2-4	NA	CASSFRVIQYF	TGTGCCAGCAGTTTCAGAGTGATTCAGTACTTC
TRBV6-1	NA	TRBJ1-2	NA	CASSTRANYGYTF	TGTGCCAGCAGCACCAGGGCTAACTATGGCTACACCTTC
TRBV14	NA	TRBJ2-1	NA	CASSQKQAYSYNEQFF	TGTGCCAGCAGCCAAAAACAGGCCTACTCCTACAATGAGCAGTTCTTC
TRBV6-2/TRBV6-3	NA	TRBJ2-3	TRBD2	CASSYSTDSGGADTQYF	TGTGCCAGCAGTTACTCGACCGATAGCGGGGGGGCAGATACGCAGTATTTT
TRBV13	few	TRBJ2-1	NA	CASRLRSPYNEQFF	TGTGCCAGCAGATTAAGGAGCCCCTACAATGAGCAGTTCTTC
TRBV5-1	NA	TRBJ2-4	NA	CASSNTQGGKNIQYF	TGCGCCAGCAGCAATACCCAGGGTGGTAAAAACATTCAGTACTTC
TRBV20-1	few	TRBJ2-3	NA	CSARRGGRSTDTQYF	TGCAGTGCTAGGAGGGGGGGCCGATCCACAGATACGCAGTATTTT
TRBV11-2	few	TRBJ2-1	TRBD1	CASSLKTGGEYNEQFF	TGTGCCAGCAGCTTAAAGACAGGGGGCGAGTACAATGAGCAGTTCTTC
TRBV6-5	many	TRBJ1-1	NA	CASSHSRGLSTEAFF	TGTGCCAGCAGTCACTCCCGAGGTCTGAGTACTGAAGCTTTCTTT
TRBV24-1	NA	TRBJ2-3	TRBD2	CATSETSGGNTDTQYF	TGTGCCACCAGTGAGACTAGCGGGGGAAACACAGATACGCAGTATTTT
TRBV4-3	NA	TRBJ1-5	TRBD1	CASSQAPGQGAGQPQHF	TGCGCCAGCAGCCAAGCTCCGGGACAGGGGGCCGGTCAGCCCCAGCATTTT
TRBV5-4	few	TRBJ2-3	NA	CASSLAQGSTDTQYF	TGTGCCAGCAGCTTGGCACAGGGTAGCACAGATACGCAGTATTTT
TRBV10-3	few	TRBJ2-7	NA	CAISEPYKTYEQYF	TGTGCCATCAGTGAGCCCTACAAAACCTACGAGCAGTACTTC
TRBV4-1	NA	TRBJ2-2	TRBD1	CASSPLGQGSTGELFF	TGCGCCAGCAGCCCCCTGGGACAGGGGAGCACCGGGGAGCTGTTTTTT
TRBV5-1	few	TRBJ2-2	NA	CASSFRGIANTGELFF	TGCGCCAGCAGCTTCAGGGGCATAGCGAACACCGGGGAGCTGTTTTTT
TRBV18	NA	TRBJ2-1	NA	CASSAEEAYNEQFF	TGTGCCAGCTCAGCAGAGGAAGCTTACAATGAGCAGTTCTTC
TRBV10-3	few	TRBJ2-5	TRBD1	CAISDSGTGGGETQYF	TGTGCCATCAGTGACTCCGGGACAGGGGGTGGCGAGACCCAGTACTTC
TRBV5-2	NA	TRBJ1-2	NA	CAIGPGLLWTGSNYGYTF	TGTGCCATCGGCCCCGGGCTCCTCTGGACTGGATCTAACTATGGCTACACCTTC
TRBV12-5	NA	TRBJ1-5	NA	CASASSTDGNQPQHF	TGTGCTAGTGCCTCGTCGACAGATGGCAATCAGCCCCAGCATTTT
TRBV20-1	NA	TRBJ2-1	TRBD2	CSARETIAGGSYNEQFF	TGCAGTGCTAGAGAGACGATAGCGGGGGGGTCCTACAATGAGCAGTTCTTC
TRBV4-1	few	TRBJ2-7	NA	CASSQHEGYEQYF	TGCGCCAGCAGCCAACATGAGGGCTACGAGCAGTACTTC
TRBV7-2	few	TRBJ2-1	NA	CASSLFPGTVYNEQFF	TGTGCCAGCAGCTTGTTTCCCGGTACAGTATACAATGAGCAGTTCTTC
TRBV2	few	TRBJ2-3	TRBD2	CASSQKRGGPDTQYF	TGTGCCAGCAGTCAAAAGCGGGGGGGCCCAGATACGCAGTATTTT
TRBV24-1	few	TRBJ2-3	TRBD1	CATTGPGDTQYF	TGTGCCACGACAGGGCCGGGTGATACGCAGTATTTT
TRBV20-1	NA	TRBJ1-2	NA	CSARVASTDPAVF	TGCAGTGCTAGAGTGGCCAGCACCGATCCCGCCGTGTTC